Listed below are T cell receptor beta chains from one sample, sequenced in a study of T cells in Graves' hyperthyroidism and ophthalmopathy. TCRdb ran MiXCR on the multiplex PCR reads and lists one entry per CDR3 protein. Among roughly 520,000 distinct CDR3 sequences listed, about 24% were seen once. Sequenced: blood. The receptors originated from a woman aged 25 to 45 with Graves' ophthalmopathy. Both conserved end residues are part of each CDR3. Each record gives: D gene, V gene, clone size, J gene, CDR3 DNA, CDR3 protein. The D gene is left open where the match is weak. Clone size is given for some rows only: seen once, a few or many times, or a class if the clone is expanded.

NA,TRBV27,many,TRBJ1-1,TGTGCCAGCAGTTTGGGGGGGCTCAGGAGGAACACTGAAGCTTTCTTT,CASSLGGLRRNTEAFF
NA,TRBV6-9,many,TRBJ2-2,TGTGCCAGCAGTTATGTAGGGGCCGCGAACACCGGGGAGCTGTTTTTT,CASSYVGAANTGELFF
TRBD1,TRBV25-1,NA,TRBJ1-5,TGTGCCAGCAGGCCGACAGGGCGCGATCAGCCCCAGCATTTT,CASRPTGRDQPQHF
NA,TRBV3-1,many,TRBJ1-2,TGTGCCAGCAGCCAAGTTGTCGACAGTGGCTACACCTTC,CASSQVVDSGYTF
NA,TRBV28,NA,TRBJ2-7,TGTGCCAGCAACCGGAGGCGATACGAGCAGTACTTC,CASNRRRYEQYF
NA,TRBV4-2,many,TRBJ2-7,TGTGCCAGCAGCCAAGATTTGACTAGAGTAGGCTCCTACGAGCAGTACTTC,CASSQDLTRVGSYEQYF
NA,TRBV5-1,many,TRBJ2-5,TGCGCCAGCAGCTTGCAAGGAGTCCAAGAGACCCAGTACTTC,CASSLQGVQETQYF
NA,TRBV6-1,NA,TRBJ2-7,TGTGCCAGCCGGGGCCAGATTTACGAGCAGTACTTC,CASRGQIYEQYF
NA,TRBV6-5,many,TRBJ2-7,TGTGCCAGCAGTTACTCGACGGCGGGTGGCTGGGAGCAGTACTTC,CASSYSTAGGWEQYF
TRBD1,TRBV20-1,few,TRBJ2-7,TGCAGTGCTAGACCCCCGGGACAGCCCTCCTACGAGCAGTACTTC,CSARPPGQPSYEQYF
NA,TRBV29-1,many,TRBJ2-7,TGCAGCGTTGGTGCCAGGGGTTCCTACGAGCAGTACTTC,CSVGARGSYEQYF
NA,TRBV7-2,many,TRBJ1-1,TGTGCCAGCAGCTATGGGGAGGCCCTGGGCACTGAAGCTTTCTTT,CASSYGEALGTEAFF
TRBD2,TRBV7-2,many,TRBJ2-3,TGTGCCAGCAGCTTAGCGATAGCGGGGGGGCGAGATACGCAGTATTTT,CASSLAIAGGRDTQYF
NA,TRBV12-3/TRBV12-4,NA,TRBJ2-7,TGTGCCAGCAGTTCCGTCCAGGGTGGCTTCTACGAGCAGTACTTC,CASSSVQGGFYEQYF
NA,TRBV2,many,TRBJ2-2,TGTGCCAGCAGCTCTCCCTTTAGCACCGGGGAGCTGTTTTTT,CASSSPFSTGELFF
NA,TRBV19,many,TRBJ1-1,TGTGCCAGTAGTATATTCAACAGGAACACTGAAGCTTTCTTT,CASSIFNRNTEAFF
TRBD1,TRBV6-2/TRBV6-3,NA,TRBJ2-7,TGTGCCAGCAGTTACTCGGGCACGAGGGGGACAGCACCTTACGAGCAGTACTTC,CASSYSGTRGTAPYEQYF
NA,TRBV6-1,NA,TRBJ1-2,TGTGCCAGCAGTGAACTTATCCGGACAGCCCGCGGCTACACCTTC,CASSELIRTARGYTF
NA,TRBV12-3/TRBV12-4,NA,TRBJ1-1,TGTGCCAGCGCCGGGGTTCGGTGGGAGGTCTTT,CASAGVRWEVF
TRBD1,TRBV24-1,NA,TRBJ1-5,TGTGCCACCAGTGACCCACCTGGACAGGGAAGAGGAGGCAATCAGCCCCAGCATTTT,CATSDPPGQGRGGNQPQHF
NA,TRBV6-2/TRBV6-3,many,TRBJ2-5,TGTGCCAGCAGTTACTCCCCGACTGGTGAGACCCAGTACTTC,CASSYSPTGETQYF
NA,TRBV5-5,NA,TRBJ1-3,TGTGCCAGCAGCAAGGACGGGGGAGCTGGAAACACCATATATTTT,CASSKDGGAGNTIYF
TRBD1,TRBV5-6,many,TRBJ2-5,TGTGCCAGCAGCTCGGTTCCAGGGGGCGGTGAGACCCAGTACTTC,CASSSVPGGGETQYF
TRBD1,TRBV6-1,NA,TRBJ1-2,TGTGCCAGCAGTCCACTCTTAGGACAGGGAAGCTATGGCTACACCTTC,CASSPLLGQGSYGYTF
NA,TRBV13,NA,TRBJ2-7,TGTGCCAGCAGCTTCACGAAGGGGTCCCCCTCACGCGAGCAGTACTTC,CASSFTKGSPSREQYF
TRBD1,TRBV12-3/TRBV12-4,NA,TRBJ1-2,TGTGCCAGCAGATCGGGACAGGGGGCTAGGGGCTACACCTTC,CASRSGQGARGYTF
NA,TRBV20-1,few,TRBJ1-1,TGCAGTGCCCCCCGAACCGGGAACACTGAAGCTTTCTTT,CSAPRTGNTEAFF
TRBD1,TRBV5-6,NA,TRBJ1-5,TGTGCCAGCAGCTCCCAAACGAACGACAGGGCTTATCAGCCCCAGCATTTT,CASSSQTNDRAYQPQHF
TRBD2,TRBV11-2,many,TRBJ2-5,TGTGCCAGCAGCTTAGCTAGCGGGTACCAAGAGACCCAGTACTTC,CASSLASGYQETQYF
TRBD1,TRBV20-1,once,TRBJ2-2,TGCAGTGCTAGCCGGGACAGGGATCATTTAACCGGGGAGCTGTTTTTT,CSASRDRDHLTGELFF
NA,TRBV20-1,many,TRBJ1-3,TGCAGTGCTGACCCAGGGGTTGCTGGAAACACCATATATTTT,CSADPGVAGNTIYF
NA,TRBV19,many,TRBJ1-5,TGTGCCAGTAGTCGGGACATAGGGTTGAATCAGCCCCAGCATTTT,CASSRDIGLNQPQHF
TRBD1,TRBV6-1,many,TRBJ1-1,TGTGCCACCATAGACAGGGCAGTAGAGACTGAAGCTTTCTTT,CATIDRAVETEAFF
NA,TRBV29-1,many,TRBJ1-2,TGCAGCGTTGAAGATACCCGGTATGGGCAGGGTCTAGGCTACACCTTC,CSVEDTRYGQGLGYTF
NA,TRBV6-2/TRBV6-3,NA,TRBJ2-7,TGTGCCAGCAGTCCGTGGGGGGCCCTCTACGAGCAGTACTTC,CASSPWGALYEQYF
NA,TRBV12-3/TRBV12-4,NA,TRBJ2-7,TGTGCCAGCAGTTTAGAGACAGACTACGAGCAGTACTTC,CASSLETDYEQYF
TRBD2,TRBV5-4,many,TRBJ2-7,TGTGCCAGCAGGCCATCGGGAGGCTACGAGCAGTACTTC,CASRPSGGYEQYF
NA,TRBV27,NA,TRBJ2-7,TGTGCCAGCAGTTTAAGAGGCAGCACCGGGCAGTACTTC,CASSLRGSTGQYF